The sequence of this T cell receptor (beta chain) was determined in a study of identical twins. This clonotype was observed at least ten times. TCRdb itself ran the 5' RACE reads through MiXCR, one entry per CDR3 protein. Of 200,000 to 250,000 distinct CDR3 sequences in the sample, about 7.5% were seen once. Germline values: CDR1 DFQATT, CDR2 SNEGSKA (reference sequence). The CDR3 loop spans 12 amino acids. The V and J ends lost 6 bases and 7 bases, in that order; junction bases with no gene match: 6. These data were also filed under a second study, of yellow fever vaccine responses in identical twins.

This clonotype was sampled from a woman aged 18-30 years in good health. The material sequenced was memory (CD45RO+) T cells sorted from blood. The genes are TRBV20-1 and TRBJ2-1, with TRBD1 matching over 7 bases. The CDR3 coding sequence is TGCAGTGCCACAGGGACAGTTAATGAGCAGTTCTTC. This encodes CSATGTVNEQFF.